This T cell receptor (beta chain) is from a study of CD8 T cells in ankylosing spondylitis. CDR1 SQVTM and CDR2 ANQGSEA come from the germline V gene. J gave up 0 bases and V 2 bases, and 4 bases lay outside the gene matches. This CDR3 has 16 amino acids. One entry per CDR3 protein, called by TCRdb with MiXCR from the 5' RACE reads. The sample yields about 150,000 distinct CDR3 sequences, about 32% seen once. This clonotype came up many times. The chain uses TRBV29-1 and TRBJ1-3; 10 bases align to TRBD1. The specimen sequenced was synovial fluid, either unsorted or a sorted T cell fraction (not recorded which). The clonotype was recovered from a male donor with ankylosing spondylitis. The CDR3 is CSVELDRGISGNTIYF. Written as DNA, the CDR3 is TGCAGCGTTGAATTGGACAGGGGGATCTCTGGAAACACCATATATTTT. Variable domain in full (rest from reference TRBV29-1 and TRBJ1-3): SAVISQKPSRDICQRGTSLTIQCQVDSQVTMMFWYRQQPGQSLTLIATANQGSEATYESGFVIDKFPISRPNLTFSTLTVSNMSPEDSSIYLCSVELDRGISGNTIYFGEGSWLTVV.